This T cell receptor (beta chain) was profiled in a study of blood T cell repertoires in COVID-19. Whole-study context: Sites in the United States, Italy and Spain provided acute and convalescent COVID-19 samples. Nucleic acid was either cDNA or gDNA, and it came from T cells, B-cell-depleted T cells, or PBMCs.

Seattle cases were enrolled at active infection and followed longitudinally. The V end lost 4 bases, the J end lost 0 bases, and 12 bases lay between the germline ends. CDR1 is SNHLY, CDR2 FYNNEI, per germline. CDR3 length: 16 residues. In the original processing: Counts of nucleated cells, estimated from reference gene primer amplification, were obtained. Method: immunoSEQ multiplex PCR; TCRdb's copy keeps in-frame clones and lacks some. Clone size and the V and J calls come from that table; the DNA yielded D and trimming. The table shows hundreds of thousands of clones, with more than 80% occurring only once.

The genes are TRBV2 and TRBJ1-4; D unresolved. This TCR was sampled from a woman aged 25-40 years with COVID-19, enrolled during active disease. What was sequenced was peripheral blood. CDR3 residues: CASSAPPGATNEKLFF. CDR3 coding DNA: TGTGCCAGCAGTGCCCCCCCCGGGGCAACTAATGAAAAACTGTTTTTT.